These 26 T cell receptor beta chains came from one sample sequenced in a study of blood T cells in healthy people across ages. It was with a sample-barcoded 5' primer and a J-beta primer mix that a second PCR of roughly 7 to 11 cycles was run. Each CDR3 protein gets one entry after TCRdb re-called the 5' RACE reads with MiXCR. Here the sample spans roughly 1 million distinct CDR3 sequences, about 23% being singletons. The same data also went into a second study, on T cells of mothers and their children.

What was sequenced was blood. The receptors stem from a girl aged 2 to 10 in good health.

This clonotype showed up just a few times. The J gene is TRBJ2-5, the V gene TRBV20-1; the D gene is possibly TRBD2 (5 bases). V lost 1 base, J lost 0 bases, and 12 bases lay in between. CDR1 and CDR2 (germline): DFQATT, SNEGSKA (reference sequence). CDR3 length equals 15 residues. CDR3 nucleotides: TGCAGTGCTAGAGCGCTAGCAGACTACCAAGAGACCCAGTACTTC. This sequence encodes CSARALADYQETQYF.

This clonotype showed up many times. The rearrangement uses TRBV21-1 and TRBJ1-2. TRBV21-1 is deemed a pseudogene. There are 8 residues in the CDR3. As DNA, the CDR3 is TGTGCCAGCAATGGCTACACCTTC. This translates into CASNGYTF.

CDR3: CASSAVGNSYEQYF. CDR3 nucleotide sequence: TGTGCCAGCAGCGCCGTGGGGAACTCCTACGAGCAGTACTTC. This sequence joins TRBV6-2 or TRBV6-3 and TRBJ2-5; D ambiguous. The DNA end is a closer match to TRBJ2-7, so the J assignment may be wrong. The CDR3 runs 14 residues. Germline CDR1 is MNHEY and CDR2 is SVGEGT.

Remarks on this clonotype: A much larger clone differs from this one at a single base, so this may be a read error. The V call is TRBV7-8, the J call TRBJ2-3; D unresolved. The CDR3 is 13 residues long. V lost 3 bases and J 2 bases, leaving 6 bases between the germline ends. The germline gives CDR1 SGHVS, CDR2 FQNEAQ. This chain's CDR3 is CASSLPATDTQYF. CDR3 bases: TGTGCCAGCAGCTTGCCGGCCACAGATACGCAGTATTTT.

V gene TRBV2 combines with J gene TRBJ2-4, with 7 bases identical to TRBD2. After removal of 4 bases from V and 13 bases from J, the junction contained 1 base not matched to a gene. CDR1 is SNHLY and CDR2 is FYNNEI in the germline V gene. The CDR3 sequence is 10 residues long. Here the CDR3 DNA reads TGTGCCAGCAGTGGACTAGCACAGTACTTC. The encoded protein is CASSGLAQYF.

This chain uses TRBV28 with TRBJ2-1; weak D call: TRBD1 (8 bases). The J call is doubtful: the DNA matches TRBJ2-5 better. The CDR3 has 15 amino acids. Germline assignment: CDR1 MDHEN and CDR2 SYDVKM. In DNA form, the CDR3 reads TGTGCCAGCAGTTCACACAGGGGGGGAAGGGAGACCCAGTACTTC. It yields the protein CASSSHRGGRETQYF.

The J gene is TRBJ2-7, the V gene TRBV6-6; 7 bases align to TRBD1. CDR3 length: 13 amino acids. CDR1 is MNHNY and CDR2 is SVGAGI in the germline V gene (reference sequence). Trimming removed 10 bases from V and 0 bases from J; junction bases left unmatched: 6. The CDR3 DNA reads TGTGCCACAACCGGGACAGACTCCTACGAGCAGTACTTC. This translates into CATTGTDSYEQYF.

The chain uses TRBV7-9 and TRBJ1-1; D not certain. This CDR3 region has 13 residues. Germline CDR1 reads SEHNR; CDR2 reads FQNEAQ (reference sequence). V lost 7 bases to trimming and J lost 3 bases, with 12 bases between them. The CDR3 protein is CASTLNGYTEAFF. The DNA of the CDR3 is TGTGCCAGCACCCTGAATGGTTACACTGAAGCTTTCTTT.

This sequence joins TRBV12-3 or TRBV12-4 and TRBJ2-7; 8 bases align to TRBD2. This CDR3 is built from 16 residues. V lost 6 bases and J lost 1; bases outside the gene matches: 11. CDR3 in amino acids: CASSFSTGTRSYEQYF. For the CDR3, the DNA is TGTGCCAGCAGCTTTTCAACCGGGACTAGATCCTACGAGCAGTACTTC.

The gene calls are TRBV28 and TRBJ2-3; 12 nucleotides align to TRBD2. The CDR3 is 18 residues long. With V trimmed by 8 bases and J by 0 bases, 12 bases remained unmatched. Germline V CDR1 and CDR2: MDHEN, SYDVKM. In DNA form, the CDR3 reads TGTGCCAGCTACGGACTAGCGGGAAAAGACGAAAGCACAGATACGCAGTATTTT. Residues: CASYGLAGKDESTDTQYF.

This clonotype was seen a handful of times. The chain couples TRBV20-1 to TRBJ2-5, with 7 bases identical to TRBD1. The CDR3 runs to 15 residues. Germline assignment: CDR1 DFQATT and CDR2 SNEGSKA (reference sequence). J was trimmed by 5 bases and V by 0 bases; bases with no gene match: 9. CDR3 sequence: CSARDDRDVQETQYF. In nucleotides, the CDR3 is TGCAGTGCTAGAGATGACAGGGACGTTCAGGAGACCCAGTACTTC.

The chain has TRBV2 and TRBJ2-4; the D gene is possibly TRBD1 (6 bases). The ends were cut back, 5 bases at V and 7 bases at J, with 18 bases in the middle. Per the germline V gene, CDR1 is SNHLY and CDR2 is FYNNEI. The CDR3 covers 15 residues. The CDR3 region has the DNA TGTGCCAGCAGTCTATCCCCAGGGGCCACCAACATTCAGTACTTC. Protein: CASSLSPGATNIQYF.

This clonotype was picked up a small number of times. V gene TRBV5-1 combines with J gene TRBJ2-5; the D is unclear. The J call may be in error: the DNA end matches TRBJ2-7 better. Germline lookup yields CDR1 SGHRS and CDR2 YFSETQ. This CDR3 region has 17 residues. The CDR3 DNA reads TGCGCCAGCAGAATATCCCCCCACCCGACCGTTACCTACGAGCAGTACTTC. Protein: CASRISPHPTVTYEQYF.

This clonotype was observed a handful of times. This rearrangement joins TRBV20-1 to TRBJ1-2; D is perhaps TRBD1 (6 bases). Deletions cut 3 bases from V and 0 bases from J, with 20 bases between. In germline, CDR1 is DFQATT, CDR2 SNEGSKA (reference sequence). CDR3 length: 17 amino acids. The CDR3: CSARDSRAYLANYGYTF. The CDR3 nucleotides read TGCAGTGCTAGGGACAGCCGAGCCTATTTAGCTAACTATGGCTACACCTTC.

This clonotype has a handful of counts. The rearrangement joins TRBV18 to TRBJ2-1; 7 bases match TRBD1. The junction had 3 bases not matched to a gene; V was cut back by 2 bases and J by 5 bases. This CDR3 has 14 residues. The V gene's germline CDR1 is KGHSH and CDR2 LQKENI. CDR3 DNA: TGTGCCAGCTCACCAGAGACAGGGAACAATGAGCAGTTCTTC. It is translated as CASSPETGNNEQFF.

In its sample, this clonotype was seen a few times. V is TRBV7-2 and J is TRBJ2-1; 9 nucleotides agree with TRBD2. Germline V gene data show CDR1 as SGHTA and CDR2 as FQGNSA. CDR3 length: 14 amino acids. J lost 9 bases, V lost 5 bases, and 8 bases had no gene match. Here the CDR3 reads CASSPGTSSGEQFF. CDR3 coding DNA: TGTGCCAGCAGCCCAGGGACTAGCTCAGGTGAGCAGTTCTTC.

The rearrangement uses TRBV29-1 and TRBJ2-5, with 7 positions matching TRBD1. The J call is in doubt because the DNA end fits TRBJ2-7 better. The CDR3 is 13 amino acids. Germline V gene lookup returns CDR1 SQVTM and CDR2 ANQGSEA. CDR3 amino acids: CNVLNRGTYEQYF. CDR3 DNA: TGCAACGTATTAAACAGGGGCACCTACGAGCAGTACTTC.

This sequence joins TRBV7-2 and TRBJ1-5; no firm D call. Trimming cost V 3 bases and J 0 bases, with 9 bases left between them. Germline values: CDR1 SGHTA, CDR2 FQGNSA. The CDR3 totals 15 residues. The CDR3 DNA reads as TGTGCCAGCAGCTTGGGCAGTTCTAGCAATCAGCCCCAGCATTTT. This sequence encodes CASSLGSSSNQPQHF.

This clonotype turned up a few times. It may be a read error: a sequence one base away is much more abundant. The CDR3 loop is CSTSGSNKETQYF. Here the CDR3 DNA reads TGCAGTACTAGCGGGAGTAATAAAGAGACCCAGTACTTC. V is TRBV20-1 and J is TRBJ2-1; 11 bases match TRBD2. The end of the DNA fits TRBJ2-5 better, so the J call may be wrong. Germline CDR1 DFQATT, CDR2 SNEGSKA (reference sequence). There are 13 residues in the CDR3.

This clonotype has just a few counts. The chain employs TRBV13 and TRBJ2-4, with TRBD2 matching over 15 bases. The CDR3 contains 18 residues. Germline V gene data show CDR1 as PRHDT and CDR2 as FYEKMQ (reference sequence). V gave up 5 bases and J gave up 10 bases; unmatched junction bases: 15. The CDR3 DNA reads TGTGCCAGCAGCCGGACTAGCGGGGGGGCCTCGGTAATTAGGATTCAGTACTTC. Encoded protein: CASSRTSGGASVIRIQYF.

The V and J genes are TRBV20-1 and TRBJ2-2; 8 positions match TRBD1. The germline gives CDR1 DFQATT, CDR2 SNEGSKA (reference sequence). This CDR3 is 14 amino acids long. J lost 5 bases, V lost 6 bases, and 8 bases had no gene match. CDR3 nucleotide sequence: TGCAGTGCCGCAAGGCAGGGGGCGACCGGGGAGCTGTTTTTT. Protein sequence: CSAARQGATGELFF.

The chain joins TRBV7-2 to TRBJ1-1; D is unresolved. V gave up 5 bases and J gave up 7 bases, with 11 bases separating them. The germline V gene has CDR1 SGHTA and CDR2 FQGNSA. The CDR3 extends over 12 amino acids. The CDR3 DNA reads as TGTGCCAGCAGCCCCCGTTTGGGTGAAGCTTTCTTT. As protein: CASSPRLGEAFF.

The J gene is TRBJ1-2, the V gene TRBV29-1; TRBD1 is a possible D gene (6 bases). The ends were cut back, 0 bases at V and 1 base at J, with 15 bases in the middle. The CDR3 consists of 16 residues. Germline lookup yields CDR1 SQVTM and CDR2 ANQGSEA. CDR3 protein: CSVEDGQSWFNYGYTF. DNA for the CDR3: TGCAGCGTTGAAGACGGACAGAGTTGGTTTAACTATGGCTACACCTTC.

The chain has TRBV12-3 or TRBV12-4 and TRBJ2-5, with 8 bases lining up with TRBD2. This CDR3 region has 15 residues. V shed 0 bases and J 4 bases; nucleotides not matched to a gene: 4. The CDR3 sequence: CASSLAGLGRETQYF. The CDR3 region has the DNA TGTGCCAGCAGTTTAGCGGGACTAGGGAGAGAGACCCAGTACTTC.

V and J are TRBV29-1 and TRBJ1-1; possible D gene TRBD1, 5 bases. Germline CDR1 and CDR2: SQVTM and ANQGSEA. The CDR3 has 13 residues. V lost 4 bases to trimming and J lost 1 base, with 10 bases between them. This CDR3 reads CSVASTANTEAFF. The CDR3 DNA reads as TGCAGCGTTGCGTCGACAGCGAACACTGAAGCTTTCTTT. Drawing the rest from reference TRBV29-1 and TRBJ1-1, the complete variable domain is SAVISQKPSRDICQRGTSLTIQCQVDSQVTMMFWYRQQPGQSLTLIATANQGSEATYESGFVIDKFPISRPNLTFSTLTVSNMSPEDSSIYLCSVASTANTEAFFGQGTRLTVV.

There are many counts of this clonotype. The chain uses TRBV4-2 and TRBJ2-6, with TRBD2 identical over 7 bases. The J segment lost 0 bases and the V segment lost 0 bases, leaving 8 bases of the junction unmatched. The CDR3 loop spans 19 amino acids. Germline values: CDR1 LGHNA, CDR2 YNFKEQ. The CDR3 spells CASSQDRLAESSGANVLTF. In DNA, the CDR3 is TGTGCCAGCAGCCAAGATCGCCTAGCGGAGAGCTCTGGGGCCAACGTCCTGACTTTC.